The TCR beta chain described here comes from a study of blood T cell repertoires in COVID-19. Trimming pared 4 bases from V and 3 bases from J, leaving 9 bases between. The length of the CDR3 is 13 residues. The germline CDR1 and CDR2 sequences are MNHEY and SMNVEV (reference sequence). TCRdb's table, derived via immunoSEQ multiplex PCR, lists solely in-frame clones and lacks some. The sample includes more than 250,000 clones, over 70% seen only once; the top ten take around 1.2%. The rearrangement uses TRBV27 and TRBJ1-1, with D possibly TRBD1 on 5 matching bases. Material for sequencing was peripheral blood. This clonotype was sampled from a woman aged 45-59 years with acute or convalescent COVID-19. CDR3: CASSWGGDTEAFF. The CDR3 DNA follows: TGTGCCAGCAGTTGGGGGGGGGACACTGAAGCTTTCTTT.